This TCR beta chain was sequenced during a study of T cell responses to AZD1222 COVID-19 vaccine. Overall study results and limits: Increases in Spike-specific TCR breadth and depth were seen after two AZD1222 doses.

As for this clone: Its specificity is not known.

The V and J ends lost 4 bases and 2 bases respectively, with 3 bases between them. Germline CDR1 KGHDR, CDR2 SFDVKD. CDR3 size: 12 residues. Method: immunoSEQ multiplex PCR; TCRdb's copy keeps in-frame clones and lacks some. The sample contains roughly 120,000 clones, roughly 90% of which appear only once. This receptor was taken from an adult in good health. This chain links TRBV24-1 with TRBJ2-3; D gene unclear. The sequences come from peripheral blood, collected on day 0 of AZD1222 vaccination. CDR3 DNA: TGTGCCACCAGTGAGGACACAGATACGCAGTATTTT. Its translation is CATSEDTDTQYF.